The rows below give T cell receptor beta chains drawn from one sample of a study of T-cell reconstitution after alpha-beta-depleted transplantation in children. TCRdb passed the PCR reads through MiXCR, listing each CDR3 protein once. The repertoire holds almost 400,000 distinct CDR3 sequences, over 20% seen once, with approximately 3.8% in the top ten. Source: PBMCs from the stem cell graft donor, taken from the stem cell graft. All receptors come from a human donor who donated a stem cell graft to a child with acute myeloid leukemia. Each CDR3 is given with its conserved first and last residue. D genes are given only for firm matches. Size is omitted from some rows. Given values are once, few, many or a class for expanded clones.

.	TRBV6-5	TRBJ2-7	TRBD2	TGTGCCAGCAGTTACTGGGCGGGAGAAGACGAGCAGTACTTC	CASSYWAGEDEQYF
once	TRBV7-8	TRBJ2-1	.	TGTGCCAGCAGCTTCGTCTGGGGAAACGAGCAGTTCTTC	CASSFVWGNEQFF
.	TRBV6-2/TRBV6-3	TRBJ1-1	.	TGTGCCAGCAGTTACCAGGGGAGCACTGAAGCTTTCTTT	CASSYQGSTEAFF
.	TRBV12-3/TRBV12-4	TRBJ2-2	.	TGTGCCAGCAGTTTCTCGGGCGCGTCCGAGAACACCGGGGAGCTGTTTTTT	CASSFSGASENTGELFF
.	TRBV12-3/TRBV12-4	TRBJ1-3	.	TGTGCCAGCAGTCAGGGCGCTGGAAACACCATATATTTT	CASSQGAGNTIYF
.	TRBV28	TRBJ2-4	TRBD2	TGTGCCAGCAGTTTACTAGCGGGAGAGGTCATTCAGTACTTC	CASSLLAGEVIQYF
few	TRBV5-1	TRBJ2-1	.	TGCGCCAGCAGCTCTTCGGGGTCGAGCTCCTACAATGAGCAGTTCTTC	CASSSSGSSSYNEQFF
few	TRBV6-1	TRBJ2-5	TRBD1	TGTGCCAGCAGTCTTTTGGACAGGGGGCGAGAGACCCAGTACTTC	CASSLLDRGRETQYF
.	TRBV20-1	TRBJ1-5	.	TGCAGTGCCCTCCTAAACTTCAATCAGCCCCAGCATTTT	CSALLNFNQPQHF
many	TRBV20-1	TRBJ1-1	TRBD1	TGCAGTGCTAGAGGACAGGGGGAAACTGAAGCTTTCTTT	CSARGQGETEAFF
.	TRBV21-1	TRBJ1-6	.	TGTGCCAGCAGCTCCTGGAAGGGACAGAGGAATTCACCCCTCCACTTT	CASSSWKGQRNSPLHF
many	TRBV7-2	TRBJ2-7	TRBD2	TGTGCCAGCAGCGGGCTGGGACTAGCCTTCTCCTACGAGCAGTACTTC	CASSGLGLAFSYEQYF
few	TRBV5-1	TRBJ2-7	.	TGCGCCAGCAGCTCCAGTCTAAACGAGCAGTACTTC	CASSSSLNEQYF
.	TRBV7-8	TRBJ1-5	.	TGTGCCAGCAGCTTCAGTGCAGGAAGAGCTGACCAGCCCCAGCATTTT	CASSFSAGRADQPQHF
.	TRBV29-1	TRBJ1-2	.	TGCAGCGTCCGTCAGGATGGCTACACCTTC	CSVRQDGYTF
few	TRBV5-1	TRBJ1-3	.	TGCGCCAGCAGACCAGTTTGGGACACCCGCTCTGGAAACACCATATATTTT	CASRPVWDTRSGNTIYF
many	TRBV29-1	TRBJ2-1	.	TGCAGCGTTCTCTTCCGGGGACCCGCAGACGAGCAGTTCTTC	CSVLFRGPADEQFF
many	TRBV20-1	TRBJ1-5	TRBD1	TGCAGTGCTACCCGGGACAGGGATCGTAGCAATCAGCCCCAGCATTTT	CSATRDRDRSNQPQHF
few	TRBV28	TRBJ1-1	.	TGTGCCAGCAGCCCCTGGGCTATGAACACTGAAGCTTTCTTT	CASSPWAMNTEAFF
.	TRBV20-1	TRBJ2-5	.	TGCAGTGCTAGTGGTAGGGACCAAGAGACCCAGTACTTC	CSASGRDQETQYF
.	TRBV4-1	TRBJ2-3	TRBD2	TGCGCCAGCTCCCTAGCGGGGGCCGGTCTTAGCACAGATACGCAGTATTTT	CASSLAGAGLSTDTQYF
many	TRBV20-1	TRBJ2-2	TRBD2	TGCAGCGGACTAGCGGTAGCAAACACCGGGGAGCTGTTTTTT	CSGLAVANTGELFF
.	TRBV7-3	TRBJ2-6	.	TGTGCCAGCAGCCCCCAATCAGGGTCTGGGGCCAACGTCCTGACTTTC	CASSPQSGSGANVLTF
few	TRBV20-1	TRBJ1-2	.	TGCAGTGCTAGAACCGCGGGGACCGGGGACGGCTACACCTTC	CSARTAGTGDGYTF
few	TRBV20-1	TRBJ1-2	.	TGCAGTGCTAGACAGGACTATGGCTACACCTTC	CSARQDYGYTF
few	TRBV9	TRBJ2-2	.	TGTGCCAGCAGGAAGGGCGAGAACACCGGGGAGCTGTTTTTT	CASRKGENTGELFF
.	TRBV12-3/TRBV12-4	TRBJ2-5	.	TGTGCCAGCAGTTTAATCGGCAGGAAGCAAGAGACCCAGTACTTC	CASSLIGRKQETQYF
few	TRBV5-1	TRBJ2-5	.	TGCGCCAGCAGCTTGGCGGGGGACATCGGAGAGACCCAGTACTTC	CASSLAGDIGETQYF
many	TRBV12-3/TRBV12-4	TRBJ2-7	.	TGTGCCAGCAGTTTAACGAGAGAGCAGTACTTC	CASSLTREQYF
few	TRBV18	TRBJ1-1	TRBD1	TGTGCCAGCTCACCACCGGGACAGATGAACACTGAAGCTTTCTTT	CASSPPGQMNTEAFF
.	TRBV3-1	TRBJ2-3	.	TGTGCCAGCAGCCAAGGCTCGAGAGATACGCAGTATTTT	CASSQGSRDTQYF
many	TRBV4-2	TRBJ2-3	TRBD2	TGTGCCAGCAGCCAACTAGCGGGAGGGCCTCGAAGCACAGATACGCAGTATTTT	CASSQLAGGPRSTDTQYF
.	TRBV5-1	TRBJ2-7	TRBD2	TGCGCCAGCAGCCTGGGGGGGTTCGGCTACGAGCAGTACTTC	CASSLGGFGYEQYF
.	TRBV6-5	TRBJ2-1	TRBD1	TGTGCCAGCAGTTACTCTAGTTCTGGGACAGGTTCCTACAATGAGCAGTTCTTC	CASSYSSSGTGSYNEQFF
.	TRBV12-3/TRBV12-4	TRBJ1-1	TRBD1	TGTGCCAGCAGTTCCAGGGGGATAACTGAAGCTTTCTTT	CASSSRGITEAFF
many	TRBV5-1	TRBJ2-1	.	TGCGCCAGCAGCTTGGAGAATGAGCAGTTCTTC	CASSLENEQFF
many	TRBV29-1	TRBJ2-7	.	TGCAGCGTTGATACCAGCTACGAGCAGTACTTC	CSVDTSYEQYF
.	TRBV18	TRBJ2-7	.	TGTGCCAGCTCACCACCCGGATCTTATACCGAGCAGTACTTC	CASSPPGSYTEQYF
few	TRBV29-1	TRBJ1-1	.	TGCAGCGTTGAACGGCAGAACACTGAAGCTTTCTTT	CSVERQNTEAFF
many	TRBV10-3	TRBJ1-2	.	TGTGCCATCAGTGAAGTGGACACGGGTTACTATGGCTACACCTTC	CAISEVDTGYYGYTF
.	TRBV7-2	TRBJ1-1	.	TGTGCCAGCAGCCACCCGGGGGCTGGGACTGAAGCTTTCTTT	CASSHPGAGTEAFF
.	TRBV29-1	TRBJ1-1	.	TGCAGCGTTGAGGGCAGGGGTCGCCCTGAAGCTTTCTTT	CSVEGRGRPEAFF
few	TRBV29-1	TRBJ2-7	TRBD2	TGCAGCTTACGAGGGAGGGGACTAGCGGGATCGCAGTACTTC	CSLRGRGLAGSQYF
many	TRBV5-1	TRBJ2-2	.	TGTGCCAGCAGTTTATCTGCCGGGGAGCTGTTTTTT	CASSLSAGELFF
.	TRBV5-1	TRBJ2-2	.	TGCGCCAGCGGTTCGGGGGAGGTCACCGGGGAGCTGTTTTTT	CASGSGEVTGELFF
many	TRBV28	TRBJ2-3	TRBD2	TGTGCCAGCAGTTTTAATCTAGCGGGAGATACGCAGTATTTT	CASSFNLAGDTQYF
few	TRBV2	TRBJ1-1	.	TGTGCCAGCAGTGCCGGGCCATCGAGTTACACTGAAGCTTTCTTT	CASSAGPSSYTEAFF
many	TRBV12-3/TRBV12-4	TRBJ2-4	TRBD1	TGTGCCAGCACTGGGACAGGGTCGGTTGCCAAAAACATTCAGTACTTC	CASTGTGSVAKNIQYF
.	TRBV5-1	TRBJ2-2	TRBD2	TGCGCCAGCAGCTTAGGGAGGGGAGCCGGGGAGCTGTTTTTT	CASSLGRGAGELFF